Here is one TCR beta chain with its context. The data are from a study of T-cell memory formation after mild COVID-19. Study at large: In these data, TCR clusters were largely donor specific.

The CDR3 totals 14 residues. Trimming took off 0 bases at V and 4 bases at J, with 9 bases between the two ends. CDR1 and CDR2 (germline): LGHNA, YSLEER. cDNA libraries for TCR alpha and TCR beta, carrying sample barcodes and UMIs, came from 5'RACE with constant-segment primers. TCRdb processed the 5' RACE reads anew with MiXCR; each CDR3 protein has one entry. The profile shows under 550,000 distinct CDR3 sequences, about 20% of them singletons. The gene calls are TRBV4-3 and TRBJ1-2; D remains ambiguous. Material for sequencing was PBMCs or a T cell subset sorted from them (not recorded which). The clonotype comes from an adult woman who had mild COVID-19 (a few samples of this study predate the infection). Cell type and time point are not known. The CDR3 here is CASSQEVGSYGYTF. CDR3 nucleotide sequence: TGCGCCAGCAGCCAAGAAGTAGGGTCCTATGGCTACACCTTC.